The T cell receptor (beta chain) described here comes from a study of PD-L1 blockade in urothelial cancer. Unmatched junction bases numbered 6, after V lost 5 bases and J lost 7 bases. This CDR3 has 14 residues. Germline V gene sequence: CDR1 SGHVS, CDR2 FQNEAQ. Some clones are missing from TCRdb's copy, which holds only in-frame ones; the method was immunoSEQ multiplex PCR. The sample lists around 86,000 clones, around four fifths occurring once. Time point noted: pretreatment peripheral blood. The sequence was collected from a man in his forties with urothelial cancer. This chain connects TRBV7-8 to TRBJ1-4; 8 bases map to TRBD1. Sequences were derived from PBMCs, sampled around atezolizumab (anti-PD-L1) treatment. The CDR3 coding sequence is TGTGCCAGCAGCAACGGACAGGGCGGTGAAAAACTGTTTTTT. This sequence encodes CASSNGQGGEKLFF.